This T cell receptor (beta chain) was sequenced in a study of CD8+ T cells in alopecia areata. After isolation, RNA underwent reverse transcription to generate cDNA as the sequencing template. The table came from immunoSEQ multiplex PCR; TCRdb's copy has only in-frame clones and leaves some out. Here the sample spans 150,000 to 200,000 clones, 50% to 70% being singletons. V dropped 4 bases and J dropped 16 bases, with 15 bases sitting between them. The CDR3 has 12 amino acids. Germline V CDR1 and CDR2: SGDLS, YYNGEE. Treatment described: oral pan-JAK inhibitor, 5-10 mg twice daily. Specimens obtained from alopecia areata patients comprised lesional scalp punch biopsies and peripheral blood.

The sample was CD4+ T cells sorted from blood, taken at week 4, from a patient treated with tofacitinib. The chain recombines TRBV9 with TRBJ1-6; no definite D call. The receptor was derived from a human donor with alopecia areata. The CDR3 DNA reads TGTGCCAGCAGCCAACCCGGTAGGGCTCTCCACTTT. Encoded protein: CASSQPGRALHF.